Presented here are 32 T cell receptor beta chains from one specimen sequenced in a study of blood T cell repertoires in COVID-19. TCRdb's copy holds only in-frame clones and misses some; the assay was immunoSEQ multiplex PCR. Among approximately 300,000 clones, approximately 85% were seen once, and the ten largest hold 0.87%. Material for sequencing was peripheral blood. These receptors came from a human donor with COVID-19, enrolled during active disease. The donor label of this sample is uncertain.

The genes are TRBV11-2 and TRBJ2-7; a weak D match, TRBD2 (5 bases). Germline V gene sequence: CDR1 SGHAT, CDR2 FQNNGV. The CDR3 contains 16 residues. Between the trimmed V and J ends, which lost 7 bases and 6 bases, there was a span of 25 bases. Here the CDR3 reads CASIHSLGLLFGEQYF. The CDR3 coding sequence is TGTGCCAGCATACATAGCCTAGGACTCCTCTTTGGCGAGCAGTACTTC.

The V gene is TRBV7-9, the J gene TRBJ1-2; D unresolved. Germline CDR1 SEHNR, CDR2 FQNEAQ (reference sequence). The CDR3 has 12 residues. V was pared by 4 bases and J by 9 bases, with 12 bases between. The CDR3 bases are TGTGCCAGCAGCTCGACGGGTAGGCGCTACACCTTC. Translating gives CASSSTGRRYTF.

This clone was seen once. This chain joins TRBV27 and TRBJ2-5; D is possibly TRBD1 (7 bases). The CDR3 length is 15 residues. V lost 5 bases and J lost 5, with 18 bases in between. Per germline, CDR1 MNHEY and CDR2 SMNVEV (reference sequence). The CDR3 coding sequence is TGTGCCAGCAGTGGGGGGACAGTTGGCCCTGAGACCCAGTACTTC. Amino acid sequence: CASSGGTVGPETQYF.

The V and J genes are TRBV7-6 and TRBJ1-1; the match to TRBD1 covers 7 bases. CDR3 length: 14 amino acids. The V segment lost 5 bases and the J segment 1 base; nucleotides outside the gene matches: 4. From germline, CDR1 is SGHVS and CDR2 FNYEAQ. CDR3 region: CASSQRQGNTEAFF. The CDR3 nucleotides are TGTGCCAGCAGCCAACGACAGGGGAACACTGAAGCTTTCTTT. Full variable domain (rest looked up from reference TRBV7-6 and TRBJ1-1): GAGVSQSPRYKVTKRGQDVALRCDPISGHVSLYWYRQALGQGPEFLTYFNYEAQQDKSGLPNDRFSAERPEGSISTLTIQRTEQRDSAMYRCASSQRQGNTEAFFGQGTRLTVV.

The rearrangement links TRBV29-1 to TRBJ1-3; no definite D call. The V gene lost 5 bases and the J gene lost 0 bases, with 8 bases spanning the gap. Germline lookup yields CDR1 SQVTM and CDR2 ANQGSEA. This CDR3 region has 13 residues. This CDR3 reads CSVLLLSGNTIYF. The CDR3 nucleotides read TGCAGCGTTCTCCTCCTCTCTGGAAACACCATATATTTT. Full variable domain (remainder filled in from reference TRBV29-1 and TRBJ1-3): SAVISQKPSRDICQRGTSLTIQCQVDSQVTMMFWYRQQPGQSLTLIATANQGSEATYESGFVIDKFPISRPNLTFSTLTVSNMSPEDSSIYLCSVLLLSGNTIYFGEGSWLTVV.

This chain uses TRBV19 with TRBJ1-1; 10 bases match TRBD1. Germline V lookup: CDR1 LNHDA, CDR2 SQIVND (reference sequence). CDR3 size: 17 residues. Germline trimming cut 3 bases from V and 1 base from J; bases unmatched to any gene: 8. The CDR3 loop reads CASSIVRGTGENTEAFF. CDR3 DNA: TGTGCCAGTAGTATCGTTCGTGGGACAGGGGAGAACACTGAAGCTTTCTTT.

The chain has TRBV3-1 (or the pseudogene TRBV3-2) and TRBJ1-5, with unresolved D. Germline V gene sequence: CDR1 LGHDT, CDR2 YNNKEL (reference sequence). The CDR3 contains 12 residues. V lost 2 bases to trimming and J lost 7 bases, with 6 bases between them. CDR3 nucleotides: TGTGCCAGCAGCCAATCTTTCCAGCCCCAGCATTTT. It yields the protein CASSQSFQPQHF.

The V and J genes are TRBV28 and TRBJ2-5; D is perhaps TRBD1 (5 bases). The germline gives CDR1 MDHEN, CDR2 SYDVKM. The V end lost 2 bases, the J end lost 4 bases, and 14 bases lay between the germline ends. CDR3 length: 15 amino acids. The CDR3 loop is CASSLGPQGRETQYF. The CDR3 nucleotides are TGTGCCAGCAGTTTAGGGCCCCAGGGAAGAGAGACCCAGTACTTC.

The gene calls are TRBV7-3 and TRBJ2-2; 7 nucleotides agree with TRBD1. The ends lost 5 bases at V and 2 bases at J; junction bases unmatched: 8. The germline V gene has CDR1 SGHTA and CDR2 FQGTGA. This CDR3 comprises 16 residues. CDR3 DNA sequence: TGTGCCAGCAGCCCACAGGGGTTAAGCAACACCGGGGAGCTGTTTTTT. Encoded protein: CASSPQGLSNTGELFF.

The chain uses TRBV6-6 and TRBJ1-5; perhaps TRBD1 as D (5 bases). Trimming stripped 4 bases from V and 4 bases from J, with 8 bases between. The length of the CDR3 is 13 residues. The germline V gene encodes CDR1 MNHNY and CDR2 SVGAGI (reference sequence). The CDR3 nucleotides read TGTGCCAGCAGTTTTGGGACTAATCAGCCCCAGCATTTT. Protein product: CASSFGTNQPQHF.

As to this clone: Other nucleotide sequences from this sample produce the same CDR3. In DNA form, the CDR3 reads TGTGCCAGCAGCTTAGAACTAGCGGGAGGGTACAATGAGCAGTTCTTC. This encodes CASSLELAGGYNEQFF. This chain uses TRBV7-2 with TRBJ2-1, with 13 bases that match TRBD2. Per germline, CDR1 SGHTA and CDR2 FQGNSA. The V gene end was trimmed by 1 base and the J gene end by 4 bases; junction bases not matched to a gene: 1. The CDR3 has 16 residues.

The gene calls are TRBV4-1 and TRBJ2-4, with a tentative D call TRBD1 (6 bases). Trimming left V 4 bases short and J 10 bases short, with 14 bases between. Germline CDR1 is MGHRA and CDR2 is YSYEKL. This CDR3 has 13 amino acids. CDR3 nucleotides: TGCGCCAGCAGCCCCGCCTCAGGGGTAATTCAGTACTTC. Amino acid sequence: CASSPASGVIQYF.

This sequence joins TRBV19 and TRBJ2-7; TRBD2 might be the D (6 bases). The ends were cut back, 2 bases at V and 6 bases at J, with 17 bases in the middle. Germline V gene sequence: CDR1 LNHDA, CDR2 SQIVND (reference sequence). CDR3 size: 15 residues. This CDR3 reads CASSISAGSPGEQYF. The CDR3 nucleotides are TGTGCCAGTAGTATAAGTGCGGGGTCACCTGGCGAGCAGTACTTC.

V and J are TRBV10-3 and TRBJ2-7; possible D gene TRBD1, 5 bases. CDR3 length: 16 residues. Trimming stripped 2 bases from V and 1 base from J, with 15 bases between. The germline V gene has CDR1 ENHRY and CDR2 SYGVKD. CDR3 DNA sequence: TGTGCCATCAGTGAGGGGGCAGGGAAGTCGTCCTACGAGCAGTACTTC. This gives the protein CAISEGAGKSSYEQYF.

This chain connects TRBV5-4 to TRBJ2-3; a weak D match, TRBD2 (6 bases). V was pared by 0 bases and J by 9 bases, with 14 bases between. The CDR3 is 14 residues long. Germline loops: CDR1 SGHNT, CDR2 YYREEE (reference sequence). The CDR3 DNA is TGTGCCAGCAGCTTGGACGGGAGTGGTGACACGCAGTATTTT. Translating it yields CASSLDGSGDTQYF. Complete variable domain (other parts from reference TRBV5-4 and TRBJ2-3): ETGVTQSPTHLIKTRGQQVTLRCSSQSGHNTVSWYQQALGQGPQFIFQYYREEENGRGNFPPRFSGLQFPNYSSELNVNALELDDSALYLCASSLDGSGDTQYFGPGTRLTVL.

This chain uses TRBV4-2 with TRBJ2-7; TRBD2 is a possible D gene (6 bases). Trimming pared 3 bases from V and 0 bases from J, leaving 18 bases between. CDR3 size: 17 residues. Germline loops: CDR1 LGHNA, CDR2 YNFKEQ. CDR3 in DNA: TGTGCCAGCAGCCAGGACCTTAGCGGATCAGGCTCCTACGAGCAGTACTTC. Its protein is CASSQDLSGSGSYEQYF.

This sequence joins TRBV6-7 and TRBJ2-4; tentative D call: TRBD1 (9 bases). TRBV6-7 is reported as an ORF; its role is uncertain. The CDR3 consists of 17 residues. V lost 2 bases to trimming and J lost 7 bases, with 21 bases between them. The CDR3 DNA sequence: TGTGCCAGCAGTTACACATACAGGGGGCGCGGGAGGAACATTCAGTACTTC. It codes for CASSYTYRGRGRNIQYF.

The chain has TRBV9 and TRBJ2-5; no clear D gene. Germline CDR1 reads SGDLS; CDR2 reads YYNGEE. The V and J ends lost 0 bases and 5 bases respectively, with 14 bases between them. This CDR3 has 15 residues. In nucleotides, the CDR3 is TGTGCCAGCAGCGTAGCTCCGACTGCGCTGGAGACCCAGTACTTC. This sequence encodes CASSVAPTALETQYF.

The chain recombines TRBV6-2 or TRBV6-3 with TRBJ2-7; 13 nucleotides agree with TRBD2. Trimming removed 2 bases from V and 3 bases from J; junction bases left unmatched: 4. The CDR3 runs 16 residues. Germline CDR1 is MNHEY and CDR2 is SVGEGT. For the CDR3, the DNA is TGTGCCAGCAGTTACCCAAGACTAGCGGGAGGCTACGAGCAGTACTTC. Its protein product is CASSYPRLAGGYEQYF.

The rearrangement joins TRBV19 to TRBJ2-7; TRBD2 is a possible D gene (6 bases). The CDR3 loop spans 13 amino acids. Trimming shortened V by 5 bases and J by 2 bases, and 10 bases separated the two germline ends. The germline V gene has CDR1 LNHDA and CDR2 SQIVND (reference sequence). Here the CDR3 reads CASSSRLAYEQYF. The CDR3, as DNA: TGTGCCAGTAGTTCCAGACTAGCCTACGAGCAGTACTTC.

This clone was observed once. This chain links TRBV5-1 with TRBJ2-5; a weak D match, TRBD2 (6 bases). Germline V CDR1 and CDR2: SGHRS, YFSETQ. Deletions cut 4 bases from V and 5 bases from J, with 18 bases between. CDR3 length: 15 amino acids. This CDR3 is CASSPNGGAGETQYF. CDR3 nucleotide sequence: TGCGCCAGCAGCCCTAACGGAGGGGCAGGGGAGACCCAGTACTTC.

CDR3 loop: CASSQDPRVGQYF. The CDR3 DNA is TGTGCCAGCAGCCAAGATCCGAGGGTCGGGCAGTACTTC. The genes are TRBV3-1 (or the pseudogene TRBV3-2) and TRBJ2-7; TRBD2 might be the D (5 bases). CDR1 LGHDT and CDR2 YNNKEL come from the germline V gene (reference sequence). The CDR3 loop spans 13 amino acids. The V and J ends lost 0 bases and 9 bases respectively, with 12 bases between them.

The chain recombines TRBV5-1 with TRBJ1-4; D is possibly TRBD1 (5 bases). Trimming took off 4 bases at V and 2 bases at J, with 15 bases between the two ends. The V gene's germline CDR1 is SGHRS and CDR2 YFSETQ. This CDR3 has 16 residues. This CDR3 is CASSLNGGATNEKLFF. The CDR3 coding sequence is TGCGCCAGCAGCCTCAACGGAGGGGCCACTAATGAAAAACTGTTTTTT.

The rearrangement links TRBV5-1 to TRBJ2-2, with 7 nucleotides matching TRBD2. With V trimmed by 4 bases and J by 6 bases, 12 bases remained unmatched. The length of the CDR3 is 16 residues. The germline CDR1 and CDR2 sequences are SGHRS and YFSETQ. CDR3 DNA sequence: TGCGCCAGCAGCCGAGACGGGGGGAATAACGCCGGGGAGCTGTTTTTT. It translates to CASSRDGGNNAGELFF.

The CDR3 sequence is CASSNTNSGNTIYF. DNA for the CDR3: TGTGCCAGCAGCAATACTAACTCTGGAAACACCATATATTTT. The chain is built from TRBV6-6 and TRBJ1-3; D unresolved. The germline V gene has CDR1 MNHNY and CDR2 SVGAGI (reference sequence). The CDR3 is made up of 14 amino acids. Trimming took off 6 bases at V and 0 bases at J, with 9 bases between the two ends.

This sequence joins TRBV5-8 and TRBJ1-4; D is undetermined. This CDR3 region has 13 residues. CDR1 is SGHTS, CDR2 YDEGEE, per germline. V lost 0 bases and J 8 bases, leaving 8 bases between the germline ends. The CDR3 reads CASSLDLEEKLFF. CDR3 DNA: TGTGCCAGCAGCTTGGATCTGGAGGAAAAACTGTTTTTT.

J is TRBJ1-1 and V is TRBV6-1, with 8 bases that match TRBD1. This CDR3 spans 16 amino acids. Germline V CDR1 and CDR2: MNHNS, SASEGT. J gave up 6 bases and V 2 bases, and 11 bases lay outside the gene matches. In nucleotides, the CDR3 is TGTGCCAGCAGTGAATTTGGATGGACAGGGACGGCTGAAGCTTTCTTT. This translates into CASSEFGWTGTAEAFF.

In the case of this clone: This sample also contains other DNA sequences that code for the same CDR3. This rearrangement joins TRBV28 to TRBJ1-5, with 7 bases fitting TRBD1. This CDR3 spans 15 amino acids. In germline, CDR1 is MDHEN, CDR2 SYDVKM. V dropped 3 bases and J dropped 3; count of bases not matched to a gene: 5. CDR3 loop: CASSFRDRYNQPQHF. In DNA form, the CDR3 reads TGTGCCAGCAGTTTCCGGGACAGATACAATCAGCCCCAGCATTTT.

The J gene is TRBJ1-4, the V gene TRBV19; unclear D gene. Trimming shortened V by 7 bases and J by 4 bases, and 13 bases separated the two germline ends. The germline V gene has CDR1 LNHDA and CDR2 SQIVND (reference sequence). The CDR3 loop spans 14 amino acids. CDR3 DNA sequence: TGTGCCAGTAATACGAGAAACGTTAATGAAAAACTGTTTTTT. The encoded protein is CASNTRNVNEKLFF. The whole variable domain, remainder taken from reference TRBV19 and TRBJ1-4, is DGGITQSPKYLFRKEGQNVTLSCEQNLNHDAMYWYRQDPGQGLRLIYYSQIVNDFQKGDIAEGYSVSREKKESFPLTVTSAQKNPTAFYLCASNTRNVNEKLFFGSGTQLSVL.

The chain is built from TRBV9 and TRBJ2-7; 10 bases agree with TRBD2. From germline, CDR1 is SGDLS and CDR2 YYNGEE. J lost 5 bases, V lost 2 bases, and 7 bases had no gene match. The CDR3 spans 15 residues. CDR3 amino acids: CASSVTGTSVNEQYF. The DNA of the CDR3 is TGTGCCAGCAGCGTGACCGGGACTAGCGTAAACGAGCAGTACTTC.

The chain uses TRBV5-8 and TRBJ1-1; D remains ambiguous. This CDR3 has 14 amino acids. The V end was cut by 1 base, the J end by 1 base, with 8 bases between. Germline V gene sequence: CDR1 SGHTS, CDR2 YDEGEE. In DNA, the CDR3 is TGTGCCAGCAGCTTGTTATCCTGGAACACTGAAGCTTTCTTT. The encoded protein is CASSLLSWNTEAFF.

The CDR3 here is CASRTGDGVSPLHF. In DNA form, the CDR3 reads TGTGCCAGCAGGACAGGGGATGGGGTTTCACCCCTCCACTTT. V usage is TRBV2 and J usage is TRBJ1-6; 8 nucleotides align to TRBD1. The germline gives CDR1 SNHLY, CDR2 FYNNEI. This CDR3 contains 14 residues. Trimming at V came to 6 bases and at J to 9 bases, leaving 7 bases not matched to a gene.